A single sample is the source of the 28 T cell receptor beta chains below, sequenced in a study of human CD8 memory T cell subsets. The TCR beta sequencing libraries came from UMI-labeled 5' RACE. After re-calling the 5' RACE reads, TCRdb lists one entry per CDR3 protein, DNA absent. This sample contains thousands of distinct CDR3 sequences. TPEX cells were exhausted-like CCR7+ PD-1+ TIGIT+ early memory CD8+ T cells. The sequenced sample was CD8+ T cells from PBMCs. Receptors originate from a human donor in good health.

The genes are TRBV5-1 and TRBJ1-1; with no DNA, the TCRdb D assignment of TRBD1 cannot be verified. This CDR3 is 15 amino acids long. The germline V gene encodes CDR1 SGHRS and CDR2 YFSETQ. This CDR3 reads CASSFNQGMNTEAFF.

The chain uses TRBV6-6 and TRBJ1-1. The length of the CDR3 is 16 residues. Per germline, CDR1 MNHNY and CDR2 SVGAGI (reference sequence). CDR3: CASSYSIAGVNTEAFF.

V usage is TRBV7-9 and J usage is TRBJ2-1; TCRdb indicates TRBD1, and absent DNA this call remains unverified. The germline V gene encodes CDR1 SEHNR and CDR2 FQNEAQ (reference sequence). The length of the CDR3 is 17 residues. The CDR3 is CASSLVGEGTVHNEQFF.

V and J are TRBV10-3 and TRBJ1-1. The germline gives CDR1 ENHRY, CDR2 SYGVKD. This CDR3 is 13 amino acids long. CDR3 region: CAISEAGVGEAFF.

CDR3 sequence: CASSETRTGRLYEQYF. The chain couples TRBV7-9 to TRBJ2-7; as DNA is missing, the TRBD1 call by TCRdb cannot be tested. The germline gives CDR1 SEHNR, CDR2 FQNEAQ (reference sequence). This CDR3 has 16 amino acids.

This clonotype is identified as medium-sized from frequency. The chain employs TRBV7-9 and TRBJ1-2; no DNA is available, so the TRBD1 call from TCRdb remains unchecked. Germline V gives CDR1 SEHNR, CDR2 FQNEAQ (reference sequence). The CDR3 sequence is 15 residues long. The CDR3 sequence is CASSSPRTGTYGYTF.

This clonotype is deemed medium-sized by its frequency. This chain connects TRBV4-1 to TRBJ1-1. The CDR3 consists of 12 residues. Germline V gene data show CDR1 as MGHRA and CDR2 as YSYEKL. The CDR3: CASSQRRTEAFF.

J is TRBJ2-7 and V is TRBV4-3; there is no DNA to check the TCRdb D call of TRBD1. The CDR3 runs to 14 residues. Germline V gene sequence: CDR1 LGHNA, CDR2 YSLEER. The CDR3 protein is CASSQDTGTYEQYF.

CDR3 loop: CASSFEGATGELFF. The gene calls are TRBV7-9 and TRBJ2-2; TCRdb's assignment of TRBD1 cannot be checked, as there is no DNA. CDR3 length: 14 amino acids. CDR1 is SEHNR, CDR2 FQNEAQ, per germline (reference sequence).

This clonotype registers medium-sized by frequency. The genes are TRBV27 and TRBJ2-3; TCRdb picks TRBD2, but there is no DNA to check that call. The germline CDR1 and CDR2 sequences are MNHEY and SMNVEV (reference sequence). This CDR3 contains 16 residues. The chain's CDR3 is CASSLIPSGGTDTQYF.

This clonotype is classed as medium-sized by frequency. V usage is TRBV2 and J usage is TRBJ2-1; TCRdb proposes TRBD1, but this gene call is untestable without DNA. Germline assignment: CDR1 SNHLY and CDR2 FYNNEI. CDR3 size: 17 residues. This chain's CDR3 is CASSEVEDRVYYNEQFF. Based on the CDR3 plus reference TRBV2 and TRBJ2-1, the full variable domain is EPEVTQTPSHQVTQMGQEVILRCVPISNHLYFYWYRQILGQKVEFLVSFYNNEISEKSEIFDDQFSVERPDGSNFTLKIRSTKLEDSAMYFCASSEVEDRVYYNEQFFGPGTRLTVL.

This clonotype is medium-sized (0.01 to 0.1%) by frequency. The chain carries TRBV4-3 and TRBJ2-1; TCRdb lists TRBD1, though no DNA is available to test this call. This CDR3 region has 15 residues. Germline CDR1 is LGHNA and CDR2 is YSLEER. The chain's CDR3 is CASSEGVSSYNEQFF.

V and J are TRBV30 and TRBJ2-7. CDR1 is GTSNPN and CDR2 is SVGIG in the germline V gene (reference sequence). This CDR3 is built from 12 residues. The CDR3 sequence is CAWSTLGYEQYF.

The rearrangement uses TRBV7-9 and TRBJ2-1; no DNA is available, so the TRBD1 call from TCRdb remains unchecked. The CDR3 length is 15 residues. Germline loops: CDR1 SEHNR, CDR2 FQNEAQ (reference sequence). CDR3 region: CASSADRGYHNEQFF.

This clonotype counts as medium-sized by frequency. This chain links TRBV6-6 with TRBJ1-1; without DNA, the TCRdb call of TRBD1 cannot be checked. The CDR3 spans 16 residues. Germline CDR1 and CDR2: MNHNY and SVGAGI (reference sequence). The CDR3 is CASSYSAPSPNTEAFF.

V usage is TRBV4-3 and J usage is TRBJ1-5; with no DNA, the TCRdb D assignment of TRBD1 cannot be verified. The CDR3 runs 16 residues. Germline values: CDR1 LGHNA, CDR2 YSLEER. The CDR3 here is CASSQDSRSGGQPQHF.

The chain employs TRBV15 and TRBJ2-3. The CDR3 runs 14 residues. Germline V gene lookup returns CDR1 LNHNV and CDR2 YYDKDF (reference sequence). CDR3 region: CATSRDSMGDTQYF.

The CDR3 sequence: CASSPPRWEGLNTQYF. The rearrangement joins TRBV9 to TRBJ2-3; the D gene TCRdb calls, TRBD2, cannot be checked with no DNA. This CDR3 region has 16 residues. Germline-derived CDR1 and CDR2 are SGDLS and YYNGEE.

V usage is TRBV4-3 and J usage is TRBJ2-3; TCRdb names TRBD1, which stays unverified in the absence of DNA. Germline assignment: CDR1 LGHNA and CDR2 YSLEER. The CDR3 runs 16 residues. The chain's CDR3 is CASSLDRDREVDTQYF.

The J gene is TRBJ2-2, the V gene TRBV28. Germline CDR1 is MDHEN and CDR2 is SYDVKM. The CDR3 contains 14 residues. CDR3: CASNMADNTGELFF.

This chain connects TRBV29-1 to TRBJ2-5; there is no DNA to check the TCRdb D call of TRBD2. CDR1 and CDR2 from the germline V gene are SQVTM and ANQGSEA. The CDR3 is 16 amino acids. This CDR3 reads CSVEDGAAGAQETQYF.

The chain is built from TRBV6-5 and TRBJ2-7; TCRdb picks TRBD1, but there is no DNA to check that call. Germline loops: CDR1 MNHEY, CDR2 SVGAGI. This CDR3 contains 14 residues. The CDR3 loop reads CASTWYEGVYEQYF.

The CDR3 loop is CASSTGQDFMNTEAFF. This chain connects TRBV7-8 to TRBJ1-1; TCRdb reports TRBD1, a call that lacks DNA to check it against. Germline V gene lookup returns CDR1 SGHVS and CDR2 FQNEAQ. This CDR3 has 16 residues.

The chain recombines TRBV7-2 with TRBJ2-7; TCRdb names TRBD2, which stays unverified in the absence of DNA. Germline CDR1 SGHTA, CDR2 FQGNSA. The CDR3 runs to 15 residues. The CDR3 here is CASSVTSGSGSEQYF.

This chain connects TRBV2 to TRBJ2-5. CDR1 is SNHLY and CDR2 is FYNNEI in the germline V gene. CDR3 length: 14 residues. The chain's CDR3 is CASRVVLGQETQYF.

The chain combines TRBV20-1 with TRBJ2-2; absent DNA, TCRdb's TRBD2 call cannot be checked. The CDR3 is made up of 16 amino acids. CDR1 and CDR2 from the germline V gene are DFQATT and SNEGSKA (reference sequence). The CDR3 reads CSAWTSGKTGTGELFF.

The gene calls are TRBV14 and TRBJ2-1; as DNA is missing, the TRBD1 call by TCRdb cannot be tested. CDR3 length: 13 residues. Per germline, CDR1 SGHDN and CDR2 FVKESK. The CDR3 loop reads CASTLTGGSEQFF. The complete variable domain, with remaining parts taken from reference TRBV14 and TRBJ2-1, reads EAGVTQFPSHSVIEKGQTVTLRCDPISGHDNLYWYRRVMGKEIKFLLHFVKESKQDESGMPNNRFLAERTGGTYSTLKVQPAELEDSGVYFCASTLTGGSEQFFGPGTRLTVL.

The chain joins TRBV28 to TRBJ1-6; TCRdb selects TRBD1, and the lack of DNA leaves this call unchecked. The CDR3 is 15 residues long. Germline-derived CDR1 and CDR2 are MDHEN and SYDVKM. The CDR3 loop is CASSYRDRAISPLHF.